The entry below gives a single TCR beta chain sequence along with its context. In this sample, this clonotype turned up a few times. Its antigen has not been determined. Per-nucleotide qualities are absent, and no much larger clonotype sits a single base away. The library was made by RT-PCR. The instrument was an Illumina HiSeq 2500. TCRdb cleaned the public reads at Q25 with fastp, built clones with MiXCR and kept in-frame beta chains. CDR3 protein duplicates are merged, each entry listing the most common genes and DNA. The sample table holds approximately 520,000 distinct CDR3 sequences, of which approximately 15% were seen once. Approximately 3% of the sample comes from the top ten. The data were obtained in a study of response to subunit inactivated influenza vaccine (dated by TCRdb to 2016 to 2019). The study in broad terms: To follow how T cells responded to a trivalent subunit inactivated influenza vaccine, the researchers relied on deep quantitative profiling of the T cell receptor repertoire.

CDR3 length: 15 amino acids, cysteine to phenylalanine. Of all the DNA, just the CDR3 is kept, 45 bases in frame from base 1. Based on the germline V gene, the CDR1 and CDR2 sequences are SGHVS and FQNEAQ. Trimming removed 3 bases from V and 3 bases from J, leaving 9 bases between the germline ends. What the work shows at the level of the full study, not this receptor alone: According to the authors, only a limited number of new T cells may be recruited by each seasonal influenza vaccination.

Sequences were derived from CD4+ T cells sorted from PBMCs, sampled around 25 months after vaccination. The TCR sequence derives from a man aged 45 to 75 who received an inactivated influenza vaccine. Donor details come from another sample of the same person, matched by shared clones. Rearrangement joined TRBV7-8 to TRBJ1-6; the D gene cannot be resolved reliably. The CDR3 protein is CASSLRAFYNSPLHF. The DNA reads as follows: TGTGCCAGCAGCTTGCGGGCCTTCTATAATTCACCCCTCCACTTT.